The sequence of this T cell receptor (beta chain) was determined in a study of T cells after yellow fever vaccination. Study-wide background: Low-cell-number fractions underwent preparation using SMART-Seq v4 Ultra Low Input.

The 5'RACE template-switching step produced TCR cDNA and added a universal primer site and UMIs. TCRdb ran MiXCR on the 5' RACE reads and lists one entry per CDR3 protein. Here the sample spans more than 65,000 distinct CDR3 sequences, around 7.9% being singletons. Findings and limits, study-wide: Reappearing after the booster were most of the clones from primary vaccination (almost 97% CD4, 75% to 90% CD8).

Germline V gives CDR1 PRHDT, CDR2 FYEKMQ (reference sequence). This CDR3 is 16 amino acids long. V dropped 7 bases and J dropped 0 bases, with 16 bases sitting between them. As for this clonotype: Its matching antigen is unknown.

V is TRBV13 and J is TRBJ2-1; D possibly uses TRBD1 or TRBD2 (5 bases each). This specimen was CD8+ T cells sorted from PBMCs, taken more than 8 days after the first yellow fever vaccination. This TCR came from a man between 18 and 35 years old who received the YFV17D yellow fever vaccine. CDR3 sequence reads: CASTPSGPSSYNEQFF. In nucleotides, the CDR3 is TGTGCCAGCACCCCATCGGGGCCCAGCTCCTACAATGAGCAGTTCTTC.